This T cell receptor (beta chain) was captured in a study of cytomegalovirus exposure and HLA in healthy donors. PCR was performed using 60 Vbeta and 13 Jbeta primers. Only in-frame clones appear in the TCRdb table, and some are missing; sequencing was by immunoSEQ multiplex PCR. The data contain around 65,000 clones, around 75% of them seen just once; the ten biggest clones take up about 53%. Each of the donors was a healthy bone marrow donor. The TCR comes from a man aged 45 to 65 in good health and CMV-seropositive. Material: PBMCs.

The CDR3 DNA reads TGTGCCAGCAGTTTATGGGACCGGGGTACCTCCTACGAGCAGTACTTC. This gives the protein CASSLWDRGTSYEQYF. This rearrangement joins TRBV28 to TRBJ2-7, with D possibly being TRBD2 (5 bases). Trimming took 0 bases from V and 0 from J, leaving 12 bases between them. Germline CDR1 reads MDHEN; CDR2 reads SYDVKM. This CDR3 has 16 amino acids.